This TCR beta chain was identified in a study of T cell responses to AZD1222 COVID-19 vaccine. TCRdb's copy holds only in-frame clones and misses some; the assay was immunoSEQ multiplex PCR. The sample yields under 95,000 clones, 88% seen once. The study, taken as a whole, reports: Nearly half of unique spike-specific TCRs reportedly avoided B.1.351 and B.1.1.7 mutated regions. The number of AZD1222 recipients seropositive at baseline was only 5 to 7. Donors were chiefly white British, with a greater number of females, and clonal diversity was perhaps underestimated.

V was pared by 7 bases and J by 5 bases, with 15 bases between. Per germline, CDR1 MNHEY and CDR2 SVGAGI. The CDR3 runs to 14 residues. In regard to this clone: Antigen specificity is unknown.

The V call is TRBV6-5, the J call TRBJ1-5; possibly TRBD1 for D (6 bases). The specimen comprised peripheral blood, sampled 28 days after the second AZD1222 dose. The sequence was obtained from an adult who received the AZD1222 COVID-19 vaccine. The CDR3 sequence: CASNQGQRHQPQHF. CDR3 DNA sequence: TGTGCCAGCAACCAAGGACAGAGACATCAGCCCCAGCATTTT.